Sequencing of this T cell receptor beta chain was carried out in a study of T cell responses to AZD1222 COVID-19 vaccine. Measured with immunoSEQ multiplex PCR; TCRdb has only the in-frame clones, and not every one. The sample lists some 150,000 clones; over 75% were seen once. Source: peripheral blood, taken on day 0 of AZD1222 vaccination. The TCR was taken from an adult in good health.

The CDR3 DNA reads as TGTGCCAGCAGGGGGGACGTCTCTGGAAACACCATATATTTT. It encodes CASRGDVSGNTIYF. This rearrangement joins TRBV2 to TRBJ1-3; D is perhaps TRBD1 (5 bases). The CDR3 length is 14 residues. Trimming removed 6 bases at V and 0 bases at J, with 9 bases between. Germline V gene data show CDR1 as SNHLY and CDR2 as FYNNEI. Filled out from reference TRBV2 and TRBJ1-3, the complete variable domain reads EPEVTQTPSHQVTQMGQEVILRCVPISNHLYFYWYRQILGQKVEFLVSFYNNEISEKSEIFDDQFSVERPDGSNFTLKIRSTKLEDSAMYFCASRGDVSGNTIYFGEGSWLTVV.